The 4 T cell receptor beta chains in this list originate from one sample, sequenced in a study of CD4 T cells in relation to SARS-CoV-2 and coronaviruses. TCRdb keeps only in-frame clones here, not all; method: immunoSEQ multiplex PCR. Of tens of thousands of clones in the sample, approximately 90% are singletons; the top ten hold around 1.5%. CD4+ T cells from unexposed donors were obtained before the COVID-19 pandemic (2011-2018). The sample taken for sequencing was memory CD4+ T cells from PBMCs. The receptor source for this set is a human donor in good health.

CDR3 DNA sequence: TGTGCCAGCAAGGACAGGGTCGGGAATCAGCCCCAGCATTTT. It specifies CASKDRVGNQPQHF. This chain links TRBV6-6 with TRBJ1-5, with TRBD1 identical over 8 bases. This CDR3 contains 14 residues. CDR1 is MNHNY and CDR2 is SVGAGI in the germline V gene (reference sequence). The V segment lost 7 bases and the J segment 4 bases; nucleotides outside the gene matches: 6.

This chain joins TRBV7-9 and TRBJ2-7, with 8 bases identical to TRBD2. The CDR3 totals 18 residues. The V segment lost 4 bases and the J segment 3 bases; nucleotides outside the gene matches: 17. Germline V gives CDR1 SEHNR, CDR2 FQNEAQ (reference sequence). The CDR3 DNA follows: TGTGCCAGCAGCTCACGACGTCGAGCGGGAGAGGGGGACTACGAGCAGTACTTC. Translating it yields CASSSRRRAGEGDYEQYF.

This chain links TRBV12-3 or TRBV12-4 with TRBJ2-3; no clear D gene. The CDR3 covers 13 residues. The V and J ends lost 2 bases and 11 bases respectively, with 14 bases between them. The CDR3 coding sequence is TGTGCCAGCAGTTTAAGTCCCCCTGGAGTGCAGTATTTT. Encoded protein: CASSLSPPGVQYF.

The V gene is TRBV28, the J gene TRBJ2-7, with 8 bases that match TRBD1. Germline V gene sequence: CDR1 MDHEN, CDR2 SYDVKM. V lost 5 bases to trimming and J lost 7 bases; unmatched junction nucleotides: 7. There are 13 residues in the CDR3. The chain's CDR3 is CASSPWDRREQYF. Here the CDR3 DNA reads TGTGCCAGCAGTCCTTGGGACAGGAGGGAGCAGTACTTC. The whole variable domain, filled in from reference TRBV28 and TRBJ2-7, reads DVKVTQSSRYLVKRTGEKVFLECVQDMDHENMFWYRQDPGLGLRLIYFSYDVKMKEKGDIPEGYSVSREKKERFSLILESASTNQTSMYLCASSPWDRREQYFGPGTRLTVT.